Listed here are 13 T cell receptor beta chains from one sample, sequenced in a study of early T cells in non-severe SARS-CoV-2 infection (dated by TCRdb to the early 2020s). Libraries were prepared through 5' RACE. Sequencing relied on a NextSeq 500. TCRdb took the public reads, trimmed them with fastp at Q25, ran MiXCR for clone calling and kept in-frame beta chains. Every entry covers one CDR3 protein and lists the most common genes and DNA from its rows. In all, the sample holds about 87,000 distinct CDR3 sequences, and less than 15% of those were seen once. Together, the top ten hold under 6.5% of the sample. The source material was whole blood. The receptors were sampled from an adult who was a healthcare worker with PCR-confirmed SARS-CoV-2 infection or an uninfected control (not recorded which).

The sample holds many counts of this clonotype. The rearrangement uses TRBV7-2 and TRBJ2-5; D may match TRBD1 or TRBD2 (5 bases each). Looked up from germline, CDR1 is SGHTA and CDR2 is FQGNSA. Trimming took off 1 base at V and 4 bases at J, with 16 bases between the two ends. The CDR3 has 16 residues. CDR3 loop: CASSLGPGSNPETQYF. DNA for the CDR3: TGTGCCAGCAGCTTAGGGCCAGGGAGTAACCCAGAGACCCAGTACTTC.

V and J are TRBV28 and TRBJ2-7; 7 bases agree with TRBD1. Germline-derived CDR1 and CDR2 are MDHEN and SYDVKM. The trim removed 5 bases at V and 5 bases at J, leaving 12 bases unmatched. The CDR3 covers 15 residues. As DNA, the CDR3 is TGTGCCAGCAGTCTGAGACAGGGATTCCCCCACGAGCAGTACTTC. Residues: CASSLRQGFPHEQYF.

In its sample, this clonotype was seen many times. V usage is TRBV28 and J usage is TRBJ2-3; D not certain. Germline V lookup: CDR1 MDHEN, CDR2 SYDVKM. Trimming took 6 bases from V and 0 from J, leaving 19 bases between them. This CDR3 has 17 amino acids. Written as DNA, the CDR3 is TGTGCCAGCAGCTCTACTTATGCAGGCGCTAGCACAGATACGCAGTATTTT. Its translation is CASSSTYAGASTDTQYF.

This chain joins TRBV6-6 and TRBJ2-7; D not resolved. The ends were cut back, 1 base at V and 7 bases at J, with 14 bases in the middle. This CDR3 spans 14 amino acids. Germline assignment: CDR1 MNHNY and CDR2 SVGAGI (reference sequence). The chain's CDR3 is CASSYLGLRREQYF. The CDR3 bases are TGTGCCAGCAGTTACTTGGGCCTCCGACGGGAGCAGTACTTC.

The chain is built from TRBV7-9 and TRBJ2-7; 8 bases are a match to TRBD1. The CDR3 spans 14 residues. Germline V gives CDR1 SEHNR, CDR2 FQNEAQ (reference sequence). V shed 3 bases, J shed 5 bases, and the junction held 6 bases outside the gene matches. As DNA, the CDR3 is TGTGCCAGCAGCTTGGGGACAGGACCAGACGAGCAGTACTTC. Translating it yields CASSLGTGPDEQYF.

This clonotype was counted at least ten times. J is TRBJ2-2 and V is TRBV7-8, with D perhaps TRBD2 (5 bases). The CDR3 has 13 amino acids. CDR1 is SGHVS, CDR2 FQNEAQ, per germline. V was clipped by 5 bases and J by 4 bases, with 8 bases between them. CDR3 in amino acids: CASSATSTGELFF. DNA of the CDR3: TGTGCCAGCAGCGCTACTAGCACCGGGGAGCTGTTTTTT.

This clonotype was recorded a few times. This chain links TRBV7-6 with TRBJ1-5; no definite D call. Germline V gene lookup returns CDR1 SGHVS and CDR2 FNYEAQ. The CDR3 covers 15 residues. V lost 0 bases and J lost 0, with 6 bases in between. CDR3 loop: CASSLAPISNQPQHF. The CDR3 bases are TGTGCCAGCAGCTTAGCCCCGATTAGCAATCAGCCCCAGCATTTT.

This clonotype has a handful of counts. This rearrangement joins TRBV12-3 or TRBV12-4 to TRBJ1-2; D call uncertain. The ends were cut back, 3 bases at V and 1 base at J, with 9 bases in the middle. The CDR3 is 14 amino acids. The CDR3 DNA reads TGTGCCAGCAGTTTCAGAACACTTAACTATGGCTACACCTTC. Amino acid sequence: CASSFRTLNYGYTF.

This clonotype has a count of ten or more. The chain recombines TRBV29-1 with TRBJ1-1; weak D call: TRBD1 (6 bases). This CDR3 region has 13 residues. Deletions cut 7 bases from V and 1 base from J, with 13 bases between. Germline V lookup: CDR1 SQVTM, CDR2 ANQGSEA. The DNA for the CDR3 is TGCAGCGCCCTGACAGGAGGGAACACTGAAGCTTTCTTT. This gives the protein CSALTGGNTEAFF.

This clonotype came up many times. The rearrangement uses TRBV11-1 and TRBJ2-3; 9 bases map to TRBD1. The CDR3 totals 18 residues. V shed 3 bases, J shed 0 bases, and the junction held 10 bases outside the gene matches. Germline V CDR1 and CDR2: SGHAT, FQDESV (reference sequence). The CDR3 protein is CASSFFGPDRGSTDTQYF. For the CDR3, the DNA is TGTGCCAGCAGCTTTTTTGGCCCGGACAGGGGAAGCACAGATACGCAGTATTTT. The full variable domain, completed using reference TRBV11-1 and TRBJ2-3, is EAEVAQSPRYKITEKSQAVAFWCDPISGHATLYWYRQILGQGPELLVQFQDESVVDDSQLPKDRFSAERLKGVDSTLKIQPAELGDSAMYLCASSFFGPDRGSTDTQYFGPGTRLTVL.

This clonotype was seen a few times. The chain uses TRBV11-2 and TRBJ1-1; D remains ambiguous. The length of the CDR3 is 12 residues. Germline-derived CDR1 and CDR2 are SGHAT and FQNNGV. The V and J ends lost 1 base and 3 bases respectively, with 3 bases between them. DNA for the CDR3: TGTGCCAGCAGCTTAGGGCACACTGAAGCTTTCTTT. It encodes CASSLGHTEAFF. The full variable domain, rest sourced from reference TRBV11-2 and TRBJ1-1, is EAGVAQSPRYKIIEKRQSVAFWCNPISGHATLYWYQQILGQGPKLLIQFQNNGVVDDSQLPKDRFSAERLKGVDSTLKIQPAKLEDSAVYLCASSLGHTEAFFGQGTRLTVV.

This clonotype came up a few times. The chain links TRBV27 to TRBJ2-1, with TRBD1 matching 7 bases. From germline, CDR1 is MNHEY and CDR2 SMNVEV (reference sequence). The CDR3 sequence is 14 residues long. Losses at the gene ends were 5 bases for V and 9 bases for J; bases not matched to a gene: 10. In nucleotides, the CDR3 is TGTGCCAGCAGTCCGGCGACAGGGTTCGGTGAGCAGTTCTTC. Its protein product is CASSPATGFGEQFF.

This clonotype turned up a few times. J is TRBJ2-7 and V is TRBV11-2, with TRBD2 matching over 7 bases. The CDR3 has 12 residues. Per germline, CDR1 SGHAT and CDR2 FQNNGV. The V and J ends lost 8 bases and 6 bases, in that order; junction bases with no gene match: 7. CDR3 region: CASSWGGSEQYF. CDR3 in DNA: TGTGCCAGCTCCTGGGGGGGGTCCGAGCAGTACTTC.